The 3 T cell receptor beta chains reported below all come from one sample, sequenced in a study of beta chain features in type 1 diabetes. Reverse transcribing all isolated RNA meant expressed TCRB transcripts were sequenced. Sequenced by immunoSEQ multiplex PCR; TCRdb stores in-frame clones only, minus some. The sample has more than 300,000 clones, over 9.5% seen once. The material sequenced was naive CD4+ T cells from blood. The receptors originated from a man younger than 35 in good health.

The V gene is TRBV9, the J gene TRBJ2-5; 7 bases map to TRBD1. V shed 3 bases and J 0 bases; nucleotides not matched to a gene: 14. The CDR3 covers 18 residues. In germline, CDR1 is SGDLS, CDR2 YYNGEE. The CDR3 nucleotides are TGTGCCAGCAGCGAAGGACCCGGAGACAGGGAGTACCAAGAGACCCAGTACTTC. This gives the protein CASSEGPGDREYQETQYF.

This clone was seen a handful of times. The chain is built from TRBV29-1 and TRBJ2-3, with D maybe TRBD1 (6 bases). The germline CDR1 and CDR2 sequences are SQVTM and ANQGSEA. Trimming took 0 bases from V and 0 from J, leaving 13 bases between them. The CDR3 sequence is 16 residues long. CDR3 in amino acids: CSVEDWGLKSTDTQYF. Written as DNA, the CDR3 is TGCAGCGTTGAAGATTGGGGGCTTAAGAGCACAGATACGCAGTATTTT.

The rearrangement uses TRBV11-2 and TRBJ2-1; tentatively, D is TRBD2 (5 bases). This CDR3 has 14 residues. Trimming removed 1 base at V and 5 bases at J, with 9 bases between. Germline V CDR1 and CDR2: SGHAT, FQNNGV. The CDR3 loop reads CASSLAGSNNEQFF. The DNA for the CDR3 is TGTGCCAGCAGCTTAGCGGGATCCAACAATGAGCAGTTCTTC.